Listed below are T cell receptor beta chains from one sample, sequenced in a study of PD-1 blockade in classical Hodgkin lymphoma. The data were produced by immunoSEQ multiplex PCR, yet TCRdb's version contains in-frame clones alone and is incomplete. Seen here are roughly 47,000 clones, 80% observed once, and the top ten hold over 20%. The sample here was peripheral blood mononuclear cells (PBMCs), taken before the second cycle of nivolumab. The receptors derive from a human donor with classical Hodgkin lymphoma. Each CDR3 is given with its conserved first and last residue. Fields, in order: J gene, V gene, clone size, D gene, CDR3 DNA, CDR3 protein. A D gene is named only where the DNA matches it firmly. Clone size is shown for a subset of rows, as once, few, many or a class of expanded clone.

>TRBJ1-5|TRBV20-1|few|.
TGCAGTGCTGGCCGGGGACCCCAGCATTTT
CSAGRGPQHF
>TRBJ1-1|TRBV2|.|.
TGTGCCAGCACGCTGGAGAGGAGCGACACTGAAGCTTTCTTT
CASTLERSDTEAFF
>TRBJ2-1|TRBV5-1|.|.
TGCGCCAGCGCCCTGGCGGCCGAGGTTAGCTATGAGCAGTTCTTC
CASALAAEVSYEQFF
>TRBJ1-5|TRBV19|.|TRBD1
TGTGCCAGTAGTATAACAGGGGCCCAGCCCCAGCATTTT
CASSITGAQPQHF
>TRBJ2-7|TRBV27|.|.
TGTGCCAGCAGTCCCAGGGGACTCCCGTTCTCCTACGAGCAGTACTTC
CASSPRGLPFSYEQYF
>TRBJ2-7|TRBV10-3|.|TRBD1
TGTGCCATCAGTGCGGGACAGATTTACGAGCAGTACTTC
CAISAGQIYEQYF
>TRBJ2-1|TRBV19|.|.
TGTGCCAGTAGTATTGCCCGAGCGAATGAGCAGTTCTTC
CASSIARANEQFF
>TRBJ2-3|TRBV7-2|.|TRBD2
TGTGCCAGCAGCTTAGCCTCCTTACCGACTAGCACCAGAGATACGCAGTATTTT
CASSLASLPTSTRDTQYF
>TRBJ1-6|TRBV2|.|.
TGTGCCAGCAGTCCGGCAGGGCATTCACCCCTCCACTTT
CASSPAGHSPLHF
>TRBJ2-2|TRBV11-2|.|.
TGTGCCAGCAGCCGCTATAAAGCCGGGGAGCTGTTTTTT
CASSRYKAGELFF
>TRBJ1-2|TRBV18|few|.
TGTGCCAGCTCACTCTGGACAGAAGCTAACTATGGCTACACCTTC
CASSLWTEANYGYTF
>TRBJ2-7|TRBV27|.|TRBD1
TGTGCCAGCAGTCCAGGGGGCTGGGGGGAGCAGTACTTC
CASSPGGWGEQYF
>TRBJ1-5|TRBV19|.|.
TGTGCCAGTGCGAGGGCTCTGCAGGGCAATCAGCCCCAGCATTTT
CASARALQGNQPQHF
>TRBJ1-5|TRBV5-6|.|TRBD1
TGTGCCAGCAGCTTGAAAGCCGGGACAGGGGGGAACAATCAGCCCCAGCATTTT
CASSLKAGTGGNNQPQHF
>TRBJ2-3|TRBV15|.|TRBD2
TGTGCCACCAGCAGGGTTCGGACTAGCGTCACAGATACGCAGTATTTT
CATSRVRTSVTDTQYF
>TRBJ2-1|TRBV5-1|.|TRBD2
TGCGCCAGCAGCCACTATCCTAGCGGGACCACGTCCTACAATGAGCAGTTCTTC
CASSHYPSGTTSYNEQFF
>TRBJ1-1|TRBV2|many|.
TGTGCCAGCAGTTACGACGGTGAAGCTTTCTTT
CASSYDGEAFF
>TRBJ1-5|TRBV9|once|.
TGTGCCAGCAGCGTAGGGAATCAGCCCCAGCATTTT
CASSVGNQPQHF
>TRBJ1-2|TRBV28|.|TRBD1
TGTGCCAGCAGTTACAGGGGGTATGGCTACACCTTC
CASSYRGYGYTF
>TRBJ1-3|TRBV15|.|.
TGTGCCACCAGCAGAGATGTTGGAAACACCATATATTTT
CATSRDVGNTIYF
>TRBJ2-1|TRBV5-4|.|TRBD2
TGTGCCAGCAGCCCGGACGGGACTAGCGTATACAATGAGCAGTTCTTC
CASSPDGTSVYNEQFF
>TRBJ2-3|TRBV5-6|.|TRBD1
TGTGCCAGCAGCCCTTGGGACAGGCGCACAGATACGCAGTATTTT
CASSPWDRRTDTQYF
>TRBJ1-4|TRBV28|.|.
TGTGCCAGCAGCAATCAGGGCCTCCGGGGGGAAAAACTGTTTTTT
CASSNQGLRGEKLFF
>TRBJ1-2|TRBV7-8|.|.
TGTGCCAGCAGCTTATCCATTGGGGCCTATGGCTACACCTTC
CASSLSIGAYGYTF
>TRBJ1-2|TRBV5-6|few|TRBD1
TGTGCCAGCAGCCACCGGGACAGCGCCTATGGCTACACCTTC
CASSHRDSAYGYTF
>TRBJ1-5|TRBV7-2|.|.
TGTGCCAGCAGCTTCGAGTCGGGCAGCAATCAGCCCCAGCATTTT
CASSFESGSNQPQHF
>TRBJ2-5|TRBV2|.|.
TGTGCCAGCAGTGTTGGATCCCCGGAGACCCAGTACTTC
CASSVGSPETQYF
>TRBJ1-1|TRBV19|.|.
TGTGCCAGTAGTATCACAGGAGACACTGAAGCTTTCTTT
CASSITGDTEAFF
>TRBJ1-4|TRBV19|once|.
TGTGCCAGTAGTAGAAATCCGGGACCGGGGGGGACTAATGAAAAACTGTTTTTT
CASSRNPGPGGTNEKLFF
>TRBJ2-5|TRBV7-9|.|.
TGTGCCAGCAGCCCCACATTAGGGGACCAAGAGACCCAGTACTTC
CASSPTLGDQETQYF
>TRBJ1-5|TRBV19|.|.
TGTGCCAGTAGTATTTCCAGGGGTCCCCTTAATCAGCCCCAGCATTTT
CASSISRGPLNQPQHF
>TRBJ1-2|TRBV7-8|.|.
TGTGCCAGCAGCCCCCCCGGGTGGGCTGGCTACACCTTC
CASSPPGWAGYTF
>TRBJ2-3|TRBV10-2|few|TRBD2
TGCGCCAGCAGTGTGGGTGGGCTAGCGGGGGGCCAACGCACAGATACGCAGTATTTT
CASSVGGLAGGQRTDTQYF
>TRBJ1-4|TRBV19|.|TRBD1
TGTGCCAGTAGTCCCCGGAGGGGGCCGAGTGAAAAACTGTTTTTT
CASSPRRGPSEKLFF
>TRBJ2-1|TRBV11-1|.|TRBD1
TGTGCCACCACCGGGACAGGGCTGAGAGAGTTCTTC
CATTGTGLREFF
>TRBJ1-5|TRBV18|.|.
TGTGCCAGCTCACCACCGGCAGGAGGGGGTAGTGGGCCCCAGCATTTT
CASSPPAGGGSGPQHF
>TRBJ2-2|TRBV4-1|.|TRBD1
TGCGCCAGCAGCCAAGATAGGGACAGGGCAAATTCCGGGGAGCTGTTTTTT
CASSQDRDRANSGELFF
>TRBJ2-1|TRBV4-1|.|TRBD2
TGCGCCAGCAGCCGTCGAGAGGCGGGGGTGCAGTTGGTAGGGCAGTTCTTC
CASSRREAGVQLVGQFF
>TRBJ2-2|TRBV7-3|.|.
TGTGCCAGCAGCTTTAGCGAGAACACCGGGGAGCTGTTTTTT
CASSFSENTGELFF
>TRBJ1-4|TRBV7-9|.|.
TGTGCCAGCAGCCTACCTTGGGGGGGAGTACCTAATGAAAAACTGTTTTTT
CASSLPWGGVPNEKLFF
>TRBJ1-1|TRBV19|once|.
TGTGCCAGTAGTTTCCGTCCTCAGGAGGGGACTGAAGCTTTCTTT
CASSFRPQEGTEAFF
>TRBJ1-2|TRBV28|.|.
TGTGCCAGCAGTCCGACCACCGATGGCTACACCTTC
CASSPTTDGYTF
>TRBJ1-4|TRBV5-4|few|TRBD1
TGTGCCAGCAGCCCCGGACAGGGGAGGGAAAAACTGTTTTTT
CASSPGQGREKLFF
>TRBJ1-1|TRBV2|once|.
TGTGCCAGCAGAACAGACAGGCCGCACGCTTTCTTT
CASRTDRPHAFF
>TRBJ1-2|TRBV5-4|.|TRBD1
TGTGCCAGCAGCTTTCGACAGGGGGCGTCTAACTATGGCTACACCTTC
CASSFRQGASNYGYTF
>TRBJ2-7|TRBV13|.|.
TGTGCCAGCAGCCCCTGGAGACAGGACTACTCCTACGAGCAGTACTTC
CASSPWRQDYSYEQYF
>TRBJ2-5|TRBV6-6|.|TRBD1
TGTGCCAGCACCCAGACAGGGAAAGAGACCCAGTACTTC
CASTQTGKETQYF
>TRBJ2-1|TRBV10-3|.|.
TGTGCCAATTCCCGGGACTCCAATGAGCAGTTCTTC
CANSRDSNEQFF
>TRBJ2-1|TRBV5-5|.|TRBD1
TGTGCCAGCAGCCGTCAATCGGGACAGGGTTCCTACAATGAGCAGTTCTTC
CASSRQSGQGSYNEQFF
>TRBJ1-3|TRBV5-6|.|.
TGTGCCAGCAGCTTGGGAGGGGGTAATGGAAACACCATATATTTT
CASSLGGGNGNTIYF
>TRBJ1-3|TRBV4-2|.|.
TGTGCCAGCAGCCAAGATCTTAGGCAGGCTGGAAACACCATATATTTT
CASSQDLRQAGNTIYF
>TRBJ1-6|TRBV4-3|.|TRBD1
TGCGCCAGCAGCCAAGATCTTAGGACAGGTGCACCCCTCCACTTT
CASSQDLRTGAPLHF
>TRBJ1-5|TRBV25-1|.|.
TGTGCCAGCAGCCCCGGGGGGGGTGGACAGCCCCAGCATTTT
CASSPGGGGQPQHF
>TRBJ2-2|TRBV27|.|TRBD1
TGTGCCAGCAGTCTCTACCTTACAGGGGGGAAAGACACCGGGGAGCTGTTTTTT
CASSLYLTGGKDTGELFF